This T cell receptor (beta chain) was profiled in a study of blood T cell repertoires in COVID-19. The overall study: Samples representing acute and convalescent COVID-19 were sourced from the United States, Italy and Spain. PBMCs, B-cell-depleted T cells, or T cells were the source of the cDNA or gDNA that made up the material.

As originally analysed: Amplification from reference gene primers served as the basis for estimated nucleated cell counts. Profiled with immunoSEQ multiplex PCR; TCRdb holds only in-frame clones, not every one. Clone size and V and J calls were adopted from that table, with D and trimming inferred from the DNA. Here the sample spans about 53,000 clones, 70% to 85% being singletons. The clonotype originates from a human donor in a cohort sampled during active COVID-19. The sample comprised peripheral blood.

The CDR3 DNA is TGTGCCAGCAGCCGCGGGGCCATGGCCTACGAGCAGTACTTC. This sequence encodes CASSRGAMAYEQYF. The chain is built from TRBV6-5 and TRBJ2-7; maybe TRBD2 (6 bases). The CDR3 spans 14 residues. V lost 6 bases and J lost 2, with 14 bases in between. Germline V lookup: CDR1 MNHEY, CDR2 SVGAGI.